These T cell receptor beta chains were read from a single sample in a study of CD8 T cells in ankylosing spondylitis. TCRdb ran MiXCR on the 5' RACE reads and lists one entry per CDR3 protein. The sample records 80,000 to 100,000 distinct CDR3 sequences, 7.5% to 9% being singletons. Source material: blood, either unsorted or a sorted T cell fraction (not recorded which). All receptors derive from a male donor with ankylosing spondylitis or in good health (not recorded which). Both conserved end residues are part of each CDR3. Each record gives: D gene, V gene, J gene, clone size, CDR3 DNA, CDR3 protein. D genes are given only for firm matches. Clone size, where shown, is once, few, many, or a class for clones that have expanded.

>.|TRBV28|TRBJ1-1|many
TGTGCCAGCAGTTCTGTCACTGAAGCTTTCTTT
CASSSVTEAFF
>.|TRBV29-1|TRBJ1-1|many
TGCAGCGTTGAAAGGGACCAAGTGAACACTGAAGCTTTCTTT
CSVERDQVNTEAFF
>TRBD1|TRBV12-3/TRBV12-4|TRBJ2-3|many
TGTGCCAGCAGGACAGGGCCTAGCACAGATACGCAGTATTTT
CASRTGPSTDTQYF
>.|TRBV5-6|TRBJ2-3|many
TGTGCCAGCAGCTTCGGGGAAGATACGCAGTATTTT
CASSFGEDTQYF
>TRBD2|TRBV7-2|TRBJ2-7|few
TGTGCCAGCAGCTTAGTATCGGGGGGCGAGCAGTACTTC
CASSLVSGGEQYF
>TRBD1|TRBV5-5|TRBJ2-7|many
TGTGCCAGCAGCCCTGGACAGGGGTTCGGCGAGCAGTACTTC
CASSPGQGFGEQYF
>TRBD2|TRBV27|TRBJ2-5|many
TGTGCCAGCAGGGAGCGGGGGGTCAGGCAAGAGACCCAGTACTTC
CASRERGVRQETQYF
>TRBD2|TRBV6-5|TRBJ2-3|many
TGTGCCAGCAGTTACTCGGCGGGGGGGAGCACAGATACGCAGTATTTT
CASSYSAGGSTDTQYF
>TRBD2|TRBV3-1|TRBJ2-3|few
TGTGCCAGCAGCCTAACCGAGCGGGGGGGCCCAGATACGCAGTATTTT
CASSLTERGGPDTQYF
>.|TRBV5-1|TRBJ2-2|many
TGCGCCAGCAGCTTAGAAACAGGGTCGAACACCGGGGAGCTGTTTTTT
CASSLETGSNTGELFF
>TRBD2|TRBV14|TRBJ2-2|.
TGTGCCAGCAGCCAAGATCTACTAGCGGGGCCTGTCGGGGAGCTGTTTTTT
CASSQDLLAGPVGELFF
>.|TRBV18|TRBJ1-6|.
TGTGCCAGCTCACCGACAGATAATTCACCCCTCCACTTT
CASSPTDNSPLHF
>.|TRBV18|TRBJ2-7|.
TGTGCCAGCTCACCAGCGGCCCAGGGGTACGAGCAGTACTTC
CASSPAAQGYEQYF
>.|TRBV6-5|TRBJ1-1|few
TGTGCCAGCAGTTACGTCCCATCGGGTCCTGAGAACACTGAAGCTTTCTTT
CASSYVPSGPENTEAFF
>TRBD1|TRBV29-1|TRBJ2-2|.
TGCAGCGTTGCGGGGACAGGACCATCAAGAAGGGACACCGGGGAGCTGTTTTTT
CSVAGTGPSRRDTGELFF
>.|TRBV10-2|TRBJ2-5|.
TGCGCCAGCAGTGAGTCGCGGCGAAGACAAGCGACCCAGTACTTC
CASSESRRRQATQYF
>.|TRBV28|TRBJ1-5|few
TGTGCCAGCAGCCTGGGCCAGGCTCCTAATCAGCCCCAGCATTTT
CASSLGQAPNQPQHF